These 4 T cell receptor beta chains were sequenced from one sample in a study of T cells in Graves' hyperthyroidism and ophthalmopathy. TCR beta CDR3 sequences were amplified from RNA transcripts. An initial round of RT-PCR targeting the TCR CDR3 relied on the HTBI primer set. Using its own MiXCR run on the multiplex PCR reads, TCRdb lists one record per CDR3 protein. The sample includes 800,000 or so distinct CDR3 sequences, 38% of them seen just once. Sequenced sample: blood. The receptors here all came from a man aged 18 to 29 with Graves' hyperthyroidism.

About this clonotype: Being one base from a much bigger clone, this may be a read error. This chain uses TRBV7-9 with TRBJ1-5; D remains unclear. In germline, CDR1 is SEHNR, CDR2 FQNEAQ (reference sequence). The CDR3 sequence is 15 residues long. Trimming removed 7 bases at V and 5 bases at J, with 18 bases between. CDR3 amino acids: CASKALAQNYQPQHF. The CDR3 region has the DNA TGTGCCAGCAAAGCTTTGGCCCAGAATTATCAGCCCCAGCATTTT.

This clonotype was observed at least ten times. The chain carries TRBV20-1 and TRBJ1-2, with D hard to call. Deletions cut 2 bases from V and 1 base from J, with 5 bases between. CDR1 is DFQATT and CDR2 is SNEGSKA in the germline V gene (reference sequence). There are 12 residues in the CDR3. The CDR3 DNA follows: TGCAGTGCTAGAATAAATAACTATGGCTACACCTTC. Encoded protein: CSARINNYGYTF.

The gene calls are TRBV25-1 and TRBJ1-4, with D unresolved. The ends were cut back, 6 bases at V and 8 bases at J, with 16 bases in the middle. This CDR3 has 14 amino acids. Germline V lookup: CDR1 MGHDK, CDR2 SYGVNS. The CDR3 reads CASRLDGVGEKLFF. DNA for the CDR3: TGTGCCAGCAGGCTGGACGGGGTCGGGGAAAAACTGTTTTTT.

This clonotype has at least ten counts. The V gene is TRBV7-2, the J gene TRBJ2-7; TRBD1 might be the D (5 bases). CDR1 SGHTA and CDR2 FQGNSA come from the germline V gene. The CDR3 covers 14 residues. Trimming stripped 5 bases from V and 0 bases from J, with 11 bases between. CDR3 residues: CASSPGHDSYEQYF. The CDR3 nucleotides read TGTGCCAGCAGCCCTGGACACGACTCCTACGAGCAGTACTTC.